This is a list of T cell receptor beta chains from one sample in a study of identical twins. One entry per CDR3 protein results from TCRdb running MiXCR on the 5' RACE reads. The sample lists 420,000 or so distinct CDR3 sequences, around a sixth occurring once. The sequencing sample was made of naive T cells sorted from blood. All receptors derive from a man aged 45-60 years in good health. Each CDR3 is given with its conserved first and last residue. A D gene is named only where the DNA matches it firmly. A row's size may be missing; if present it is once, few, many or a size class.

v_gene: TRBV4-3
j_gene: TRBJ2-7
d_gene: -
abundance: few
CDR3nt: TGTGCCAGCAGCCAGGATCGGGATTACGAGCAGTACTTC
CDR3aa: CASSQDRDYEQYF

v_gene: TRBV20-1
j_gene: TRBJ2-1
d_gene: -
abundance: -
CDR3nt: TGCAGTGCTAGACTCCCCCCTCAGAACAATGAGCAGTTCTTC
CDR3aa: CSARLPPQNNEQFF

v_gene: TRBV28
j_gene: TRBJ1-1
d_gene: TRBD1
abundance: -
CDR3nt: TGTGCCAGCAGTCTTTCAGGGACAGGGGGGGTTGCTTTCTTT
CDR3aa: CASSLSGTGGVAFF

v_gene: TRBV12-3/TRBV12-4
j_gene: TRBJ2-5
d_gene: -
abundance: -
CDR3nt: TGTGCCAGCAGTTTCCCCCGGAGGGAAGAGACCCAGTACTTC
CDR3aa: CASSFPRREETQYF

v_gene: TRBV6-1
j_gene: TRBJ2-3
d_gene: TRBD2
abundance: -
CDR3nt: TGTGCCAGCAGTCCCTATCAGCCTAGCGGTGCAGATACGCAGTATTTT
CDR3aa: CASSPYQPSGADTQYF

v_gene: TRBV5-1
j_gene: TRBJ2-5
d_gene: TRBD1
abundance: -
CDR3nt: TGCGCCAGCAGCTCTTGGACAGGGGGACAAGAGACCCAGTACTTC
CDR3aa: CASSSWTGGQETQYF

v_gene: TRBV19
j_gene: TRBJ2-7
d_gene: TRBD2
abundance: -
CDR3nt: TGTGCCAGTAGTATAACGCTAGCGGGAGTCGGCGAGCAGTACTTC
CDR3aa: CASSITLAGVGEQYF

v_gene: TRBV27
j_gene: TRBJ2-5
d_gene: TRBD2
abundance: few
CDR3nt: TGTGCCAGCTCAAAGGGACTAGCGGCCCTACAAGAGACCCAGTACTTC
CDR3aa: CASSKGLAALQETQYF

v_gene: TRBV19
j_gene: TRBJ1-2
d_gene: -
abundance: -
CDR3nt: TGTGCCAGTAGTCCGGGAGGTTGGGGCTACACCTTC
CDR3aa: CASSPGGWGYTF

v_gene: TRBV10-3
j_gene: TRBJ2-7
d_gene: TRBD2
abundance: -
CDR3nt: TGTGCCATCAGTGACCCGACTAGCGGGGGCACCTACGAGCAGTACTTC
CDR3aa: CAISDPTSGGTYEQYF

v_gene: TRBV20-1
j_gene: TRBJ2-1
d_gene: -
abundance: -
CDR3nt: TGCAGTGCCCAATTAGCGGTAAATAGGAATGAGCAGTTCTTC
CDR3aa: CSAQLAVNRNEQFF

v_gene: TRBV29-1
j_gene: TRBJ2-7
d_gene: -
abundance: -
CDR3nt: TGCAGCGTATACTTCCTGAGCTCCTACGAGCAGTACTTC
CDR3aa: CSVYFLSSYEQYF

v_gene: TRBV3-1
j_gene: TRBJ2-5
d_gene: TRBD2
abundance: many
CDR3nt: TGTGCCAGCAGCCAAGACCCGGGACTAGCGGTGGAGACCCAGTACTTC
CDR3aa: CASSQDPGLAVETQYF

v_gene: TRBV29-1
j_gene: TRBJ2-3
d_gene: -
abundance: many
CDR3nt: TGCAGCGTAGAGCAAGGGTTTGACACCCCAGATACGCAGTATTTT
CDR3aa: CSVEQGFDTPDTQYF

v_gene: TRBV27
j_gene: TRBJ2-2
d_gene: -
abundance: -
CDR3nt: TGTGCCAGCAGTTTGTGGGCAAACACCGGGGAGCTGTTTTTT
CDR3aa: CASSLWANTGELFF

v_gene: TRBV3-1
j_gene: TRBJ2-5
d_gene: TRBD2
abundance: many
CDR3nt: TGTGCCAGCAGCCAAGGAGGACTAGCGGTGGCCGGGGGGGAGACCCAGTACTTC
CDR3aa: CASSQGGLAVAGGETQYF

v_gene: TRBV4-1
j_gene: TRBJ1-1
d_gene: -
abundance: few
CDR3nt: TGCGCCAGCAGCCCCCAGGGCAGGGGACCAGACACTGAAGCTTTCTTT
CDR3aa: CASSPQGRGPDTEAFF

v_gene: TRBV20-1
j_gene: TRBJ1-4
d_gene: -
abundance: many
CDR3nt: TGCAGTGCGTTACCGACAGCAACTAATGAAAAACTGTTTTTT
CDR3aa: CSALPTATNEKLFF

v_gene: TRBV18
j_gene: TRBJ1-1
d_gene: -
abundance: many
CDR3nt: TGTGCCAGCTCACCGGACAGCACTGAAGCTTTCTTT
CDR3aa: CASSPDSTEAFF

v_gene: TRBV29-1
j_gene: TRBJ2-5
d_gene: TRBD1
abundance: many
CDR3nt: TGCAGCGTTAAAGGGAGTCAGGGGGCAGGGACCCAGTACTTC
CDR3aa: CSVKGSQGAGTQYF

v_gene: TRBV12-3/TRBV12-4
j_gene: TRBJ2-1
d_gene: -
abundance: few
CDR3nt: TGTGCCAGCAGCAGACGGGGTTACAATGAGCAGTTCTTC
CDR3aa: CASSRRGYNEQFF

v_gene: TRBV5-1
j_gene: TRBJ2-3
d_gene: -
abundance: few
CDR3nt: TGCGCCAGCAGCTTGGGGGCCTCAGTCACAGATACGCAGTATTTT
CDR3aa: CASSLGASVTDTQYF

v_gene: TRBV28
j_gene: TRBJ1-5
d_gene: -
abundance: few
CDR3nt: TGTGCCAGCAGTTTATTAGGACACAGCAATCAGCCCCAGCATTTT
CDR3aa: CASSLLGHSNQPQHF

v_gene: TRBV5-6
j_gene: TRBJ2-7
d_gene: -
abundance: few
CDR3nt: TGTGCCAGCAGCCCGTCCCCCGTTAGGGGTGGCGAGCAGTACTTC
CDR3aa: CASSPSPVRGGEQYF

v_gene: TRBV28
j_gene: TRBJ2-2
d_gene: -
abundance: few
CDR3nt: TGTGCCAGCAGTTTCCCTAGCGTTACCGGGGAGCTGTTTTTT
CDR3aa: CASSFPSVTGELFF

v_gene: TRBV27
j_gene: TRBJ2-7
d_gene: -
abundance: many
CDR3nt: TGTGCCAGCATTTCTACAGGGCGTCTTTGGGAGCAGTACTTC
CDR3aa: CASISTGRLWEQYF

v_gene: TRBV29-1
j_gene: TRBJ1-1
d_gene: -
abundance: few
CDR3nt: TGCAGCGTTTGTAGGACTTTGAACACTGAAGCTTTCTTT
CDR3aa: CSVCRTLNTEAFF

v_gene: TRBV20-1
j_gene: TRBJ2-5
d_gene: -
abundance: few
CDR3nt: TGCAGTGCTAGAGTAGTCAGCCAAGAGACCCAGTACTTC
CDR3aa: CSARVVSQETQYF

v_gene: TRBV5-4
j_gene: TRBJ1-1
d_gene: TRBD1
abundance: -
CDR3nt: TGTGCCAGCAGCTACCGGGTCCCAGGGGGGAACACTGAAGCTTTCTTT
CDR3aa: CASSYRVPGGNTEAFF

v_gene: TRBV15
j_gene: TRBJ2-7
d_gene: -
abundance: -
CDR3nt: TGTGCCACCAGCAACAGCTACGAGCAGTACTTC
CDR3aa: CATSNSYEQYF

v_gene: TRBV6-2/TRBV6-3
j_gene: TRBJ1-5
d_gene: TRBD1
abundance: -
CDR3nt: TGTGCCAGCAGTTACTCTAAGGGGGCGGTTAGCAATCAGCCCCAGCATTTT
CDR3aa: CASSYSKGAVSNQPQHF

v_gene: TRBV6-1
j_gene: TRBJ1-5
d_gene: -
abundance: many
CDR3nt: TGTGCCAGCCATCCGGGAGGGGGACTTAGCAATCAGCCCCAGCATTTT
CDR3aa: CASHPGGGLSNQPQHF

v_gene: TRBV12-3/TRBV12-4
j_gene: TRBJ1-4
d_gene: -
abundance: -
CDR3nt: TGTGCCAGCAGTTTTCGAACCCAAGCACATGAAAAACTGTTTTTT
CDR3aa: CASSFRTQAHEKLFF

v_gene: TRBV7-2
j_gene: TRBJ2-7
d_gene: TRBD2
abundance: few
CDR3nt: TGTGCCAGCAGGATCTCAAGCGGGAGCGTTTACGAGCAGTACTTC
CDR3aa: CASRISSGSVYEQYF

v_gene: TRBV2
j_gene: TRBJ2-7
d_gene: -
abundance: many
CDR3nt: TGTGCCAGCAGTGATGGGACCTCCTACGAGCAGTACTTC
CDR3aa: CASSDGTSYEQYF

v_gene: TRBV7-2
j_gene: TRBJ2-5
d_gene: -
abundance: few
CDR3nt: TGTGCCAGCAGCCCCCAGTCAGGTACACAAGAGACCCAGTACTTC
CDR3aa: CASSPQSGTQETQYF

v_gene: TRBV20-1
j_gene: TRBJ2-3
d_gene: TRBD2
abundance: -
CDR3nt: TGCAGTGCTAGCGGACTAGCGGGGGCAGATACGCAGTATTTT
CDR3aa: CSASGLAGADTQYF

v_gene: TRBV10-3
j_gene: TRBJ2-7
d_gene: TRBD2
abundance: -
CDR3nt: TGTGCCATCAGTGAGCTAGCGGGAGTAACCGGGGTCGAGCAGTACTTC
CDR3aa: CAISELAGVTGVEQYF

v_gene: TRBV10-3
j_gene: TRBJ2-7
d_gene: -
abundance: -
CDR3nt: TGTGCCATCAGTGATCCGGACGAGCAGTACTTC
CDR3aa: CAISDPDEQYF

v_gene: TRBV6-2/TRBV6-3
j_gene: TRBJ2-7
d_gene: -
abundance: -
CDR3nt: TGTGCCAGCAGTTACGGGAGCTCCTACGGTCGGTACGAGCAGTACTTC
CDR3aa: CASSYGSSYGRYEQYF

v_gene: TRBV29-1
j_gene: TRBJ2-7
d_gene: TRBD2
abundance: many
CDR3nt: TGCAGCGTTGTAGTGTACCGAGGACTAGCGGGCCAGTACTTC
CDR3aa: CSVVVYRGLAGQYF

v_gene: TRBV7-2
j_gene: TRBJ2-7
d_gene: TRBD1
abundance: few
CDR3nt: TGTGCCAGCAGCTTCCGGGACAGGAGCTACGAGCAGTACTTC
CDR3aa: CASSFRDRSYEQYF

v_gene: TRBV5-1
j_gene: TRBJ1-2
d_gene: -
abundance: -
CDR3nt: TGCGCCAGCAGCTTGACGTCAGTAAGGGATAACTATGGCTACACCTTC
CDR3aa: CASSLTSVRDNYGYTF

v_gene: TRBV20-1
j_gene: TRBJ2-2
d_gene: -
abundance: many
CDR3nt: TGCAGTGCTACAGGTCTAAGGGGGGCCGGGGAGCTGTTTTTT
CDR3aa: CSATGLRGAGELFF

v_gene: TRBV6-1
j_gene: TRBJ2-6
d_gene: -
abundance: -
CDR3nt: TGTGCCAGCAGTATAAGCTCTGGGGCCAACGTCCTGACTTTC
CDR3aa: CASSISSGANVLTF

v_gene: TRBV6-2/TRBV6-3
j_gene: TRBJ2-5
d_gene: -
abundance: few
CDR3nt: TGTGCCAGCCTTCGTGGGGGTGTGACGGAGACCCAGTACTTC
CDR3aa: CASLRGGVTETQYF

v_gene: TRBV20-1
j_gene: TRBJ2-7
d_gene: -
abundance: many
CDR3nt: TGCAGTGCCGTCAGCACGCGGGGTAGGATCAGCCACGAGCAGTACTTC
CDR3aa: CSAVSTRGRISHEQYF